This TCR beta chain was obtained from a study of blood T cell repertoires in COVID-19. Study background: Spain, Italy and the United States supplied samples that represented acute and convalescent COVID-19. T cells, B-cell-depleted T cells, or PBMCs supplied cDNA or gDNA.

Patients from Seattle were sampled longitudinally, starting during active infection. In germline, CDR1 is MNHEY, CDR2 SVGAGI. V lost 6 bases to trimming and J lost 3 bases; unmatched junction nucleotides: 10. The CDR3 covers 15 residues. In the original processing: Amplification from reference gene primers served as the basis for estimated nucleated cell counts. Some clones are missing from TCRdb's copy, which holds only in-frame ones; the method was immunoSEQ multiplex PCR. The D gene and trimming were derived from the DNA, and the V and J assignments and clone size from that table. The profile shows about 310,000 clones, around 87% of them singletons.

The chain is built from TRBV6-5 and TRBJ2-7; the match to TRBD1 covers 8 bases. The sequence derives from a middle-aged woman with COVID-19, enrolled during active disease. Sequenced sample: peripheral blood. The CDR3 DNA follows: TGTGCCAGCAGACTACAGGGGGTCCTTCGCTACGAGCAGTACTTC. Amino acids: CASRLQGVLRYEQYF.